One and the same sample provided the 23 T cell receptor beta chains below, sequenced in a study of shared clonotypes between healthy human individuals. The protocol was immunoSEQ multiplex PCR, while the TCRdb copy is restricted to in-frame clones and leaves out a portion. The sample records some 2,500,000 clones, approximately 90% being singletons. Sequenced input: naive CD4+ T cells from PBMCs. This sample's subset: CD45RA+ positively selected. The receptors originated from a man aged 18 to 29 in good health. Some clones in this sample may be carry-over from other donors' samples.

This chain joins TRBV30 and TRBJ2-1, with 13 bases matching TRBD2. This CDR3 comprises 15 residues. Germline V gives CDR1 GTSNPN, CDR2 SVGIG (reference sequence). V gave up 2 bases and J gave up 8 bases; unmatched junction bases: 6. In DNA, the CDR3 is TGTGCCTGGAGTTTCGGACTAGCGGGAGTAGATGAGCAGTTCTTC. It is translated as CAWSFGLAGVDEQFF.

CDR3 coding DNA: TGTGCCAGCAGTGGCTACGTGGGGTACAATGAGCAGTTCTTC. Translation: CASSGYVGYNEQFF. The rearrangement links TRBV2 to TRBJ2-1; no clear D. V was shortened by 4 bases and J by 4 bases, with 11 bases between the two germline ends. The CDR3 totals 14 residues. CDR1 and CDR2 (germline): SNHLY, FYNNEI.

The rearrangement uses TRBV15 and TRBJ2-7; TRBD2 aligns across 13 bases. The CDR3 consists of 14 residues. The ends lost 3 bases at V and 4 bases at J; junction bases unmatched: 0. Germline CDR1 and CDR2: LNHNV and YYDKDF (reference sequence). DNA of the CDR3: TGTGCCACCAGCAGGACTAGCGGGAGGTACGAGCAGTACTTC. It translates to CATSRTSGRYEQYF.

The chain joins TRBV29-1 to TRBJ1-3; 10 positions agree with TRBD1. The V segment lost 5 bases and the J segment 12 bases; nucleotides outside the gene matches: 7. Germline CDR1 is SQVTM and CDR2 is ANQGSEA. There are 12 residues in the CDR3. This chain's CDR3 is CSVSGQGVSIYF. CDR3 sequence (DNA): TGCAGCGTTAGCGGACAGGGGGTGAGCATATATTTT. Drawing the rest from reference TRBV29-1 and TRBJ1-3, the complete variable domain is SAVISQKPSRDICQRGTSLTIQCQVDSQVTMMFWYRQQPGQSLTLIATANQGSEATYESGFVIDKFPISRPNLTFSTLTVSNMSPEDSSIYLCSVSGQGVSIYFGEGSWLTVV.

This rearrangement joins TRBV14 to TRBJ2-3; 8 positions agree with TRBD2. The germline V gene encodes CDR1 SGHDN and CDR2 FVKESK. J lost 1 base, V lost 3 bases, and 6 bases had no gene match. The CDR3 totals 16 residues. Written as DNA, the CDR3 is TGTGCCAGCAGCCAGCTGAGCGGGGGCGGCACAGATACGCAGTATTTT. Its protein product is CASSQLSGGGTDTQYF.

V and J are TRBV27 and TRBJ2-7; D gene unclear. CDR1 is MNHEY, CDR2 SMNVEV, per germline (reference sequence). CDR3 length: 12 amino acids. Trimming shortened V by 5 bases and J by 7 bases, and 12 bases separated the two germline ends. The CDR3 spells CASSPYSGEQYF. The CDR3 region has the DNA TGTGCCAGCAGTCCCTATTCCGGGGAGCAGTACTTC.

This clone was detected once. The chain has TRBV28 and TRBJ1-1, with D possibly being TRBD1 (5 bases). The V gene lost 7 bases and the J gene lost 0 bases, with 15 bases spanning the gap. Germline V gene lookup returns CDR1 MDHEN and CDR2 SYDVKM. The CDR3 totals 15 residues. This CDR3 is CASTLGVSMNTEAFF. CDR3 DNA sequence: TGTGCCAGCACCTTAGGGGTCTCTATGAACACTGAAGCTTTCTTT.

This clone appeared a single time. The chain recombines TRBV28 with TRBJ1-5; 9 nucleotides match TRBD1. The CDR3 contains 16 residues. Trimming removed 9 bases from V and 6 bases from J; junction bases left unmatched: 15. The germline gives CDR1 MDHEN, CDR2 SYDVKM. CDR3: CASMSPGQGGSQPQHF. The CDR3 bases are TGTGCCAGTATGTCTCCGGGACAGGGTGGTTCTCAGCCCCAGCATTTT.

The chain uses TRBV28 and TRBJ2-2; tentative D call: TRBD1 (6 bases). From germline, CDR1 is MDHEN and CDR2 SYDVKM. Trimming pared 4 bases from V and 5 bases from J, leaving 20 bases between. The CDR3 has 17 amino acids. The CDR3, as DNA: TGTGCCAGCAGTTACCCCAGGGGTCTGAAGGGTACCGGGGAGCTGTTTTTT. The encoded protein is CASSYPRGLKGTGELFF.

V gene TRBV5-4 combines with J gene TRBJ1-1; 7 bases are shared with TRBD1. The CDR3 is 16 amino acids. CDR1 is SGHNT and CDR2 is YYREEE in the germline V gene (reference sequence). Trimming at V came to 4 bases and at J to 3 bases, leaving 12 bases not matched to a gene. The CDR3 DNA sequence: TGTGCCAGCAGCGTATACAGGGGTGAGTTTCACACTGAAGCTTTCTTT. Protein product: CASSVYRGEFHTEAFF.

V is TRBV7-2 and J is TRBJ2-1; TRBD2 is a possible D gene (6 bases). Trimming removed 1 base at V and 6 bases at J, with 13 bases between. Germline loops: CDR1 SGHTA, CDR2 FQGNSA. The CDR3 spans 15 residues. The CDR3 bases are TGTGCCAGCAGCTTAGGGTCCTTGGGGGGCAATGAGCAGTTCTTC. Its protein is CASSLGSLGGNEQFF.

The rearrangement uses TRBV5-5 and TRBJ2-3; 11 bases are a match to TRBD2. With 4 bases clipped from V and 2 bases from J, the junction kept 18 bases outside the gene matches. CDR1 is SGHKS, CDR2 YYEKEE, per germline (reference sequence). The CDR3 is 20 amino acids. For the CDR3, the DNA is TGTGCCAGCAGCCCATCCCTTAGCGGGAGGGCCGCTTGGATCACAGATACGCAGTATTTT. It codes for CASSPSLSGRAAWITDTQYF. Drawing the rest from reference TRBV5-5 and TRBJ2-3, the complete variable domain is DAGVTQSPTHLIKTRGQQVTLRCSPISGHKSVSWYQQVLGQGPQFIFQYYEKEERGRGNFPDRFSARQFPNYSSELNVNALLLGDSALYLCASSPSLSGRAAWITDTQYFGPGTRLTVL.

The chain couples TRBV29-1 to TRBJ2-7; D is uncertain. CDR1 and CDR2 from the germline V gene are SQVTM and ANQGSEA. The V and J ends lost 4 bases and 6 bases respectively, with 16 bases between them. CDR3 length equals 13 residues. The CDR3 here is CSVARSNLGEQYF. In DNA form, the CDR3 reads TGCAGCGTTGCGCGATCTAACCTGGGCGAGCAGTACTTC.

This clone was detected only once. This chain connects TRBV4-3 to TRBJ1-1, with 10 bases matching TRBD1. The ends lost 0 bases at V and 0 bases at J; junction bases unmatched: 1. CDR3 length: 16 residues. Germline V gene sequence: CDR1 LGHNA, CDR2 YSLEER. CDR3 nucleotide sequence: TGCGCCAGCAGCCAAGATGGGACAGGGGTGAACACTGAAGCTTTCTTT. Residues: CASSQDGTGVNTEAFF.

The V gene is TRBV7-9, the J gene TRBJ1-1, with D possibly matching TRBD1 (5 bases). The CDR3 runs to 16 residues. V was shortened by 5 bases and J by 3 bases, with 19 bases between the two germline ends. Germline V gene data show CDR1 as SEHNR and CDR2 as FQNEAQ (reference sequence). The CDR3 reads CASSPGVPGRHTEAFF. CDR3 coding DNA: TGTGCCAGCAGCCCCGGGGTTCCGGGACGGCACACTGAAGCTTTCTTT.

The chain combines TRBV30 with TRBJ2-7; D could derive from TRBD1 or TRBD2 (5 bases each). V lost 5 bases and J lost 3, with 14 bases in between. CDR3 size: 13 residues. The germline gives CDR1 GTSNPN, CDR2 SVGIG (reference sequence). CDR3 residues: CAWALGTYYEQYF. CDR3 coding DNA: TGTGCCTGGGCCCTCGGGACCTACTACGAGCAGTACTTC. Based on the CDR3 plus reference TRBV30 and TRBJ2-7, the full variable domain is SQTIHQWPATLVQPVGSPLSLECTVEGTSNPNLYWYRQAAGRGLQLLFYSVGIGQISSEVPQNLSASRPQDRQFILSSKKLLLSDSGFYLCAWALGTYYEQYFGPGTRLTVT.

The V call is TRBV11-1, the J call TRBJ2-5, with 7 bases aligning to TRBD2. Germline CDR1 is SGHAT and CDR2 is FQDESV (reference sequence). This CDR3 contains 14 residues. With V trimmed by 3 bases and J by 4 bases, 5 bases remained unmatched. Here the CDR3 DNA reads TGTGCCAGCAGCTTGGGGGGAGGGAGAGAGACCCAGTACTTC. It translates to CASSLGGGRETQYF.

J is TRBJ2-7 and V is TRBV10-3, with 15 bases matching TRBD2. Germline trimming cut 5 bases from V and 2 bases from J; bases unmatched to any gene: 7. The germline V gene encodes CDR1 ENHRY and CDR2 SYGVKD. CDR3 length: 17 residues. The CDR3 loop reads CAISTGLAGGNTYEQYF. The CDR3 DNA sequence: TGTGCCATCAGTACGGGACTAGCGGGAGGTAATACCTACGAGCAGTACTTC.

The genes are TRBV6-5 and TRBJ1-5; a weak D match, TRBD1 (5 bases). V was clipped by 5 bases and J by 5 bases, with 16 bases between them. Per the germline V gene, CDR1 is MNHEY and CDR2 is SVGAGI. The CDR3 spans 15 residues. The CDR3 here is CASSPTRTSDQPQHF. CDR3 coding DNA: TGTGCCAGCAGTCCCACTAGGACAAGTGATCAGCCCCAGCATTTT.

The rearrangement links TRBV7-2 to TRBJ2-1, with 15 bases fitting TRBD2. V trimming: 4 bases; J trimming: 7 bases; junction bases outside the gene matches: 8. From germline, CDR1 is SGHTA and CDR2 FQGNSA. The CDR3 extends over 17 amino acids. CDR3 nucleotide sequence: TGTGCCAGCAGCTCGCGGACTAGCGGGAGGGGGTGGAATGAGCAGTTCTTC. Amino acids: CASSSRTSGRGWNEQFF.

The chain combines TRBV19 with TRBJ2-1; the match to TRBD2 covers 8 bases. V shed 7 bases, J shed 6 bases, and the junction held 11 bases outside the gene matches. CDR1 is LNHDA and CDR2 is SQIVND in the germline V gene (reference sequence). This CDR3 spans 15 amino acids. The CDR3 here is CASNFNLAGRNEQFF. CDR3 nucleotide sequence: TGTGCCAGTAATTTTAATCTAGCGGGTCGCAATGAGCAGTTCTTC.

This chain connects TRBV2 to TRBJ2-7; TRBD1 matches at 7 bases. This CDR3 has 13 residues. V trimming: 6 bases; J trimming: 0 bases; junction bases outside the gene matches: 2. The germline V gene encodes CDR1 SNHLY and CDR2 FYNNEI. For the CDR3, the DNA is TGTGCCAGCAGCCGACAGGGCTCCTACGAGCAGTACTTC. Protein: CASSRQGSYEQYF.

The chain links TRBV5-8 to TRBJ1-5; D unresolved. The CDR3 extends over 14 amino acids. CDR1 is SGHTS and CDR2 is YDEGEE in the germline V gene. V was cut by 7 bases and J by 4 bases, with 15 bases left in between. The CDR3 here is CASFQWTVNQPQHF. The DNA for the CDR3 is TGTGCCAGCTTTCAGTGGACGGTGAATCAGCCCCAGCATTTT. The variable domain in full, completed from reference TRBV5-8 and TRBJ1-5, reads EAGVTQSPTHLIKTRGQQATLRCSPISGHTSVYWYQQALGLGLQFLLWYDEGEERNRGNFPPRFSGRQFPNYSSELNVNALELEDSALYLCASFQWTVNQPQHFGDGTRLSIL.